The 10 T cell receptor beta chains below were found in one sample sequenced in a study of blood T cell repertoires in COVID-19. Produced via immunoSEQ multiplex PCR; TCRdb's table is partial and in-frame only. The table records 200,000 or so clones, 65% to 85% of them present only once. The sequenced sample was PBMCs or T cells enriched from blood (not recorded which). These receptors were taken from a man aged 35-49 years who had recovered from COVID-19.

The table lists this clone with a few counts. V usage is TRBV12-3 or TRBV12-4 and J usage is TRBJ2-7; D remains ambiguous. Trimming shortened V by 3 bases and J by 3 bases, and 6 bases separated the two germline ends. The CDR3 is made up of 12 amino acids. CDR3 amino acids: CASSLGYYEQYF. The CDR3 DNA is TGTGCCAGCAGTTTGGGCTACTACGAGCAGTACTTC.

CDR3 sequence: CASSKGLAGTYEQYF. The CDR3 DNA is TGTGCCAGCAGCAAAGGACTAGCGGGGACCTACGAGCAGTACTTC. This chain uses TRBV3-1 (or the pseudogene TRBV3-2) with TRBJ2-7, with 12 positions matching TRBD2. CDR3 length: 15 amino acids. Trimming at V came to 5 bases and at J to 2 bases, leaving 4 bases not matched to a gene. Germline assignment: CDR1 LGHDT and CDR2 YNNKEL (reference sequence).

The chain combines TRBV5-5 with TRBJ1-4, with D uncertain. V was cut by 4 bases and J by 4 bases, with 11 bases left in between. Germline values: CDR1 SGHKS, CDR2 YYEKEE (reference sequence). This CDR3 has 14 amino acids. The CDR3 reads CASSPQSINEKLFF. CDR3 nucleotides: TGTGCCAGCAGCCCCCAGTCCATTAATGAAAAACTGTTTTTT.

Only a few counts were recorded for this clone. The chain joins TRBV6-5 to TRBJ2-7, with TRBD2 matching over 7 bases. The V gene end was trimmed by 0 bases and the J gene end by 3 bases; junction bases not matched to a gene: 5. CDR1 is MNHEY, CDR2 SVGAGI, per germline. The CDR3 runs to 15 residues. The CDR3 DNA sequence: TGTGCCAGCAGTTACTCGACCACGGGGGGCTACGAGCAGTACTTC. It translates to CASSYSTTGGYEQYF.

The V gene is TRBV3-1 (or the pseudogene TRBV3-2), the J gene TRBJ1-3; D not certain. V lost 6 bases and J lost 3, with 15 bases in between. The CDR3 loop spans 15 amino acids. From germline, CDR1 is LGHDT and CDR2 YNNKEL (reference sequence). CDR3 protein: CASSGRGSRGNTIYF. Written as DNA, the CDR3 is TGTGCCAGCAGTGGTCGGGGTAGCCGTGGAAACACCATATATTTT.

The chain couples TRBV11-3 to TRBJ1-1; D uncertain. V was clipped by 1 base and J by 6 bases, with 12 bases between them. Germline lookup yields CDR1 SGHNT and CDR2 YENEEA. The CDR3 is made up of 14 amino acids. The CDR3 sequence: CASSLGSGLSEAFF. The CDR3 nucleotides are TGTGCCAGCAGCTTAGGATCGGGGTTGTCTGAAGCTTTCTTT.

This clone is a singleton in its sample. The rearrangement joins TRBV6-5 to TRBJ1-5, with D unresolved. The CDR3 is made up of 15 amino acids. The V end was cut by 5 bases, the J end by 0 bases, with 11 bases between. Per germline, CDR1 MNHEY and CDR2 SVGAGI. The CDR3: CASSLGSNSNQPQHF. CDR3 bases: TGTGCCAGCAGTCTAGGATCAAATAGCAATCAGCCCCAGCATTTT.

The genes are TRBV11-2 and TRBJ1-3, with no clear D. This CDR3 has 14 residues. The germline V gene has CDR1 SGHAT and CDR2 FQNNGV. Trimming pared 1 base from V and 0 bases from J, leaving 4 bases between. The CDR3 loop is CASSLVFSGNTIYF. The CDR3 DNA reads as TGTGCCAGCAGCTTAGTATTCTCTGGAAACACCATATATTTT.

J is TRBJ2-7 and V is TRBV7-8; D is perhaps TRBD2 (5 bases). V was cut by 5 bases and J by 7 bases, with 18 bases left in between. Germline CDR1 reads SGHVS; CDR2 reads FQNEAQ. This CDR3 region has 14 residues. CDR3 sequence reads: CASSLPGFSEEQYF. The DNA for the CDR3 is TGTGCCAGCAGCCTCCCGGGGTTTTCGGAAGAGCAGTACTTC.

This chain uses TRBV3-1 (or the pseudogene TRBV3-2) with TRBJ1-3, with 10 positions matching TRBD1. The germline gives CDR1 LGHDT, CDR2 YNNKEL (reference sequence). This CDR3 contains 15 residues. After removal of 4 bases from V and 1 base from J, the junction contained 1 base not matched to a gene. This CDR3 reads CASSRDRGSGNTIYF. CDR3 DNA sequence: TGTGCCAGCAGCCGGGACAGGGGTTCTGGAAACACCATATATTTT.